This TCR beta chain originates from a study of beta chain features in type 1 diabetes (dated by TCRdb to 2016 to 2018). Turning to the overall study: Mean age, gender distribution, total cell number and subset yield were not different between patients and healthy donors. A total of 85 million to 140 million sorted cells were examined across all samples, and a strong correlation was observed between cell number per subset and RNA yield. The study compared TCRB repertoires of sorted circulating CD4+ T cell subsets between recently diagnosed type 1 diabetes patients and matched healthy donors. Regulatory and stem cell-like memory subsets were obtained from only 8 patients and roughly 8 healthy donors, while naive and central memory subsets were obtained from all 30 or so donors.

Summary of the overall study and its limitations: A moderate but significant shortening of TCRB CDR3 length was observed in type 1 diabetes patients in all four CD4+ subsets. HLA sub-analyses involved small numbers of individuals, so any influence of HLA type on TCRB rearrangement remained unresolved. Naive, central memory and regulatory TCRB repertoires appeared to be more alike among patients than among healthy donors. Shorter templates might be favored by PCR, yet because patient and control samples were amplified and corrected together, any such skew would affect both groups equally. Fewer insertions and more nucleotide deletions at VDJ recombination sites were observed in patients with type 1 diabetes, implying thymic rearrangement abnormalities. Because cDNA rather than genomic DNA was sequenced, highly expressing activated cells could have been over-represented, although no difference in activation and CD3 levels was found between groups.

From each donor, a single peripheral blood sample of around 0.12 L on average was drawn into heparinised tubes. A BD FACSAria II and a panel including CD45RO, CCR7, CD25, CD127, CD95 and CD27 were used to sort naive, central memory, regulatory and stem cell-like memory CD4+ T cells. A purity above 95% was achieved for all sorted populations. PBMCs were separated immediately by Lymphoprep density gradient centrifugation and were stained directly, without being cultured. To minimize batch effects, samples were stained and sorted in pairs, one healthy donor with one patient per experiment. All of the isolated RNA was reverse transcribed with the High Capacity cDNA Reverse Transcription Kit, so expressed TCRB transcripts were sequenced. Deep immunoSEQ sequencing was applied to naive, central memory and regulatory T cell samples, giving an average of around 3.4 million total reads per sample. After sorted cells were lysed in RLT buffer, RNA was extracted with DNase-treated RNeasy Micro or Mini kits, with the choice depending on cell number. To prevent cross-contamination, each cell subset was processed individually, whereas patient and healthy donor samples were processed jointly. The immunoSEQ multiplex PCR was used to amplify TCRB sequences from cDNA, yielding 87-bp fragments that span the CDR3 region. Sequencing of the amplicons was performed on the Illumina HiSeq platform. As for the original processing: Synthetic template baselines were used to correct PCR bias computationally, reads within Hamming distance 2 were collapsed together, and singletons that could not be merged were discarded. Reads were aligned against IMGT so that V, D and J genes, CDR3 length and insertions or deletions at six rearrangement sites could be assigned. Within each subset, clonotype counts were normalized to the number of sorted cells before true diversity and Gini coefficients were calculated with the tcR R package. Repertoire sharing was quantified using the overlap coefficient calculated on TCRB nucleotide sequences. Out-of-frame TCRB sequences from naive cells were analyzed to stand in for the pre-selection repertoire. Imported from immuneACCESS, the table was reduced by TCRdb to in-frame sequences with V and J called. These copies leave out some clones; in studies compared against another copy, an unresolved V gene accounts for under half, and the cause of the remainder is not known. That table is the source of V, J and clone size, and D and trimming were worked out from the DNA. This sample has over 600,000 clones in its table, and around 12% of those were observed once. The ten largest clones capture around 0.12% of the sample.

V is pared back by 7 bases and J by 0 bases, with 7 bases lying between the germline termini. From the cysteine up to the phenylalanine, the CDR3 has a length of 12 residues. CDR3 DNA only is kept here, 36 bases in frame from base 1. Sequences SQVTM (CDR1) and ANQGSEA (CDR2) are obtained from the germline V gene. On this clone itself: What this receptor recognizes is not known. It has no much larger one-base neighbor in the sample; base qualities were not kept.

This sequence uses TRBV29-1 and TRBJ1-5; no confident D gene assignment can be made. The receptor was isolated from a man aged 25 to 40 with type 1 diabetes. Sequenced sample: naive CD4+ T cells from blood. What the cell subset or site label conveys for this sample: true naive CD4+ T cells. The nucleotides read TGCAGCGCAGGCTATAGCAATCAGCCCCAGCATTTT. Its amino acids are CSAGYSNQPQHF. The variable domain in full, with residues beyond the CDR3 obtained from the reference TRBV29-1 and TRBJ1-5 genes, is SAVISQKPSRDICQRGTSLTIQCQVDSQVTMMFWYRQQPGQSLTLIATANQGSEATYESGFVIDKFPISRPNLTFSTLTVSNMSPEDSSIYLCSAGYSNQPQHFGDGTRLSIL.